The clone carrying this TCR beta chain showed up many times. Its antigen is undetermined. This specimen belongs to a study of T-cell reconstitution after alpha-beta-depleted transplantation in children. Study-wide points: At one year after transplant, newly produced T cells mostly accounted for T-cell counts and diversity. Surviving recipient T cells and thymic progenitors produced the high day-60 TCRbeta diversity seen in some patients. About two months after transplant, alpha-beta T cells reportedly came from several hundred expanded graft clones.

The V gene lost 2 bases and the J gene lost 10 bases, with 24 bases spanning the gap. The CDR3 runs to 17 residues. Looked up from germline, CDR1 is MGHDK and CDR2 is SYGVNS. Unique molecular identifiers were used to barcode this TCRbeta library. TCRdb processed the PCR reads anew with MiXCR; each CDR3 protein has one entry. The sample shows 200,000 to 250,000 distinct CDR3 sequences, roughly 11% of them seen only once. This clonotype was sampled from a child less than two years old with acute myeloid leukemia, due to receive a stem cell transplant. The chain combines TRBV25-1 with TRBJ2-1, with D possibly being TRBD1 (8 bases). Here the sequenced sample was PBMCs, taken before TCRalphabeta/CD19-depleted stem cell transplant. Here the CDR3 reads CASSELAEIPDRVEQFF. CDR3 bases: TGTGCCAGCAGTGAACTAGCGGAAATCCCGGACAGGGTCGAGCAGTTCTTC.